These T cell receptor beta chains were read from a single sample in a study of blood T cell repertoires in COVID-19. Profiled with immunoSEQ multiplex PCR; TCRdb holds only in-frame clones, not every one. The sample lists around 200,000 clones; almost 90% were seen once. Sequencing was carried out using peripheral blood. The receptors here all came from a man younger than 35 with active or convalescent COVID-19. The CDR3 runs from the conserved cysteine through the conserved F or W. The D gene is left open where the match is weak. Rows give clone size only sometimes, using once, few, many, or a class for an expanded clone.

j_gene | d_gene | v_gene | abundance | CDR3nt | CDR3aa
TRBJ2-1 | . | TRBV2 | . | TGTGCCAGCAGGGGCCGATACAATGAGCAGTTCTTC | CASRGRYNEQFF
TRBJ2-7 | . | TRBV13 | . | TGTGCCAGCAGCTTGGGTAGCGGTGCGTTCGAGCAGTACTTC | CASSLGSGAFEQYF
TRBJ1-1 | TRBD1 | TRBV7-9 | . | TGTGCCAGCAGCTTAAACGACAGGGACACTGAAGCTTTCTTT | CASSLNDRDTEAFF
TRBJ2-3 | TRBD2 | TRBV27 | . | TGTGCCAGCAATCGGGGACTAGCGGGGGGGCAGGATACGCAGTATTTT | CASNRGLAGGQDTQYF
TRBJ1-1 | . | TRBV6-1 | . | TGTGCCAGCAGTGAAGTCACCCAGACGGGAGCTTTCTTT | CASSEVTQTGAFF
TRBJ1-2 | TRBD1 | TRBV18 | once | TGTGCCAGCTCACCACGGGACAGGATATCTACTAACTATGGCTACACCTTC | CASSPRDRISTNYGYTF
TRBJ2-2 | TRBD2 | TRBV20-1 | . | TGCAGTGCCAGTATGGTTGCGGGGGACTTGGGGACCGGGGAGCTGTTTTTT | CSASMVAGDLGTGELFF
TRBJ2-7 | . | TRBV6-6 | . | TGTGCCAGCAGTTACCGTCAGGGTTCGAACGAGCAGTACTTC | CASSYRQGSNEQYF
TRBJ1-5 | TRBD1 | TRBV4-3 | . | TGCGCCAGCAGCCAAGATCTCGGGACAGCCGCCAATCAGCCCCAGCATTTT | CASSQDLGTAANQPQHF
TRBJ1-2 | TRBD1 | TRBV30 | . | TGTGCCTGGAGTGTACTGACAGGGGGTGGCTACACCTTC | CAWSVLTGGGYTF
TRBJ1-6 | TRBD1 | TRBV10-3 | . | TGTGCCATCAATGACAGGGGCGAAGGTAATTCACCCCTCCACTTT | CAINDRGEGNSPLHF
TRBJ2-2 | . | TRBV3-1/TRBV3-2 | . | TGTGCCAGCAGCCAAGTCCTTGGGGCCGCACTCCACACCGGGGAGCTGTTTTTT | CASSQVLGAALHTGELFF
TRBJ2-1 | . | TRBV30 | . | TGTGCCTGGACTCAGGGCGCTTACAATGAGCAGTTCTTC | CAWTQGAYNEQFF
TRBJ2-2 | TRBD2 | TRBV6-6 | . | TGTGCCAGCCAAGGGCGGGGGGGCAACACCGGGGAGCTGTTTTTT | CASQGRGGNTGELFF
TRBJ2-3 | TRBD2 | TRBV10-3 | few | TGTGCCATCAGTGTCGGTAGCGGGGGGGACACAGATACGCAGTATTTT | CAISVGSGGDTDTQYF
TRBJ1-1 | . | TRBV13 | . | TGTGCCAGCAGCACAAGGCGGTTTGTGAACACTGAAGCTTTCTTT | CASSTRRFVNTEAFF
TRBJ2-1 | . | TRBV4-2 | . | TGTGCCAGCAGCCCCTCTCGGTCGGCGGACTCCTACAATGAGCAGTTCTTC | CASSPSRSADSYNEQFF
TRBJ1-2 | . | TRBV7-8 | . | TGTGCCAGCAGCTTCTCGACTATCAGTAACTATGGCTACACCTTC | CASSFSTISNYGYTF
TRBJ2-3 | TRBD2 | TRBV9 | . | TGTGCCTCCGGGACTAGCGGGGGAGCAAGCACAGATACGCAGTATTTT | CASGTSGGASTDTQYF
TRBJ2-7 | TRBD2 | TRBV3-1/TRBV3-2 | . | TGTGCCAGCAGTCCAACTCCGGGACTATGGCCCGAGCAGTACTTC | CASSPTPGLWPEQYF
TRBJ2-3 | TRBD2 | TRBV11-2 | . | TGTGCCAGCAGCTTCAGACTAAGCGGGGGTCTCACAGATACGCAGTATTTT | CASSFRLSGGLTDTQYF
TRBJ1-2 | TRBD1 | TRBV19 | once | TGTGCCAGTAGCCTGGGACAGGAGAAAACCTATGGCTACACCTTC | CASSLGQEKTYGYTF
TRBJ2-7 | . | TRBV7-8 | . | TGTGCCAGCAGCGCCCTATACGAGCAGTACTTC | CASSALYEQYF
TRBJ2-1 | TRBD2 | TRBV6-5 | few | TGTGCCAGCAGCCCAGGGACTAGCGGGAGGGGTGAGCAGTTCTTC | CASSPGTSGRGEQFF
TRBJ2-1 | . | TRBV15 | . | TGTGCCACCAGCAGATACCGCCAGGGGGGCAATGAGCAGTTCTTC | CATSRYRQGGNEQFF
TRBJ2-3 | TRBD2 | TRBV9 | . | TGTGCCAGCAGCCTACTAGCGGGCGGAGTGGGGGGCCAGTATTTT | CASSLLAGGVGGQYF
TRBJ1-2 | TRBD1 | TRBV11-1 | few | TGTGCCAGCAGCCCAAACCGGGACAGCGGCTATGGCTACACCTTC | CASSPNRDSGYGYTF
TRBJ1-2 | . | TRBV29-1 | few | TGCAGCGTTGGTAACAGAGCCTATGGCTACACCTTC | CSVGNRAYGYTF
TRBJ2-1 | TRBD1 | TRBV11-3 | . | TGTGCCAGCAGCTTAGATCGAGGGGGACAGCTTTCTGGGGAGCAGTTCTTC | CASSLDRGGQLSGEQFF
TRBJ2-1 | TRBD1 | TRBV6-2/TRBV6-3 | once | TGTGCCAGCAGTCATAGCATTTTTCAAAGGGACAGGGAATTCAATGAGCAGTTCTTC | CASSHSIFQRDREFNEQFF
TRBJ1-2 | . | TRBV6-5 | few | TGTGCCAGCAGTCCGGAGCGGGGTAGCTATGGCTACACCTTC | CASSPERGSYGYTF
TRBJ2-5 | . | TRBV5-1 | . | TGCGCCAGCAGCTTGTTCTACCCCCGAGGACGGGGAGAAGAGACCCAGTACTTC | CASSLFYPRGRGEETQYF
TRBJ2-1 | . | TRBV15 | . | TGTGCCACCTCCAACACAGGGATCTACAATGAGCAGTTCTTC | CATSNTGIYNEQFF
TRBJ2-7 | TRBD2 | TRBV6-1 | . | TGTGCCAGCAGTGAAGCGTTCGAGCGGGGCTACGAGCAGTACTTC | CASSEAFERGYEQYF
TRBJ2-1 | TRBD2 | TRBV7-2 | . | TGTGCCAGCAGCTACTCGACTAGCGATGAGCAGTTCTTC | CASSYSTSDEQFF
TRBJ2-1 | TRBD2 | TRBV6-5 | . | TGTGCCAGCAGTTACTCGATGGGACTAGGCTACAATGAGCAGTTCTTC | CASSYSMGLGYNEQFF
TRBJ1-2 | . | TRBV9 | . | TGTACCAGCAGCGTAGGGGCCGCAGCCGGCTATGGCTACACCTTC | CTSSVGAAAGYGYTF
TRBJ2-1 | TRBD2 | TRBV4-2 | . | TGTGCCAGCAGCCCGTTTCTAGCGGCTGGGAATGAGCAGTTCTTC | CASSPFLAAGNEQFF
TRBJ1-3 | . | TRBV11-2 | . | TGTGCCAGCAGCTTAGAGACAGGCGGAAACACCATATATTTT | CASSLETGGNTIYF
TRBJ1-2 | . | TRBV11-2 | . | TGTGCCAGCAGCCCCCATGCAGGGACACACTATGGCTACACCTTC | CASSPHAGTHYGYTF
TRBJ2-1 | . | TRBV6-6 | . | TGTGCCAGCAGACACAGGGAGGAGCAGTTCTTC | CASRHREEQFF
TRBJ2-7 | TRBD1 | TRBV15 | once | TGTGCCACCAGCAGAGACCCCGGGACAGGTAACGAGCAGTACTTC | CATSRDPGTGNEQYF
TRBJ2-3 | TRBD1 | TRBV15 | . | TGTGCCACCAGCAGAGATCCACTCTCCAGGGGGCGGGATACGCAGTATTTT | CATSRDPLSRGRDTQYF
TRBJ1-1 | . | TRBV30 | . | TGTGCCTGGAGTATGGGGGGAGTTGGTGAAGCTTTCTTT | CAWSMGGVGEAFF
TRBJ1-1 | . | TRBV19 | . | TGTGCCAGTAGTCTATACAGAAACACTGAAGCTTTCTTT | CASSLYRNTEAFF
TRBJ2-3 | . | TRBV7-3 | once | TGTGCCAGCAGCGAAAGCGTGGACACAGATACGCAGTATTTT | CASSESVDTDTQYF
TRBJ2-2 | . | TRBV11-2 | . | TGTGCCAGCAGCTTAGTGGGGGGAGTGGGCACCGGGGAGCTGTTTTTT | CASSLVGGVGTGELFF
TRBJ2-2 | TRBD2 | TRBV9 | once | TGTGCCAGCAGCGTAGGGGGACTAGCGGCCGGGGATTCCGGGGAGCTGTTTTTT | CASSVGGLAAGDSGELFF
TRBJ1-5 | . | TRBV27 | . | TGTGCCAGCAGTTTAGGGGGGGGTCAGCCCCAGCATTTT | CASSLGGGQPQHF
TRBJ2-7 | TRBD2 | TRBV5-1 | . | TGCGCCAGCAGCCAAATCGGGGGGTCGGCCTACGAGCAGTACTTC | CASSQIGGSAYEQYF
TRBJ2-1 | TRBD2 | TRBV6-2/TRBV6-3 | . | TGTGCCAGCAGCGGACTAGCGGGAGGATACAATGAGCAGTTCTTC | CASSGLAGGYNEQFF
TRBJ2-7 | . | TRBV6-5 | . | TGTGCCAGCAGCCCAACAGGGTCCTACGAGCAGTACTTC | CASSPTGSYEQYF
TRBJ2-3 | . | TRBV30 | once | TGTGCCTGGAGCGGTGGAGGGACAGATACGCAGTATTTT | CAWSGGGTDTQYF
TRBJ1-5 | TRBD1 | TRBV18 | . | TGTGCCAGCTCGTATAGACAGGGTGGAAATCAGCCCCAGCATTTT | CASSYRQGGNQPQHF